What follows is one T cell receptor (beta chain) and its context. Its antigen is not identified. The source of the sample is a study of cytomegalovirus exposure and HLA in healthy donors. The study's findings and limits: Cytomegalovirus association was assigned to about 150 TCR beta chains. Presence/absence results assume similar sequencing depth per donor, which may not hold. In a later analysis, parvovirus B19, influenza, CMV and Epstein-Barr virus appeared linked to several top co-occurrence clusters.

Between the trimmed V and J ends, which lost 8 bases and 1 base, there was a span of 11 bases. Germline V lookup: CDR1 SNHLY, CDR2 FYNNEI. There are 13 residues in the CDR3. Use of 60 Vbeta and 13 Jbeta primers characterized the PCR. Profiled with immunoSEQ multiplex PCR; TCRdb holds only in-frame clones, not every one. This sample carries around 130,000 clones, 82% of them seen once, and the ten largest clones take approximately 1.5%. V usage is TRBV2 and J usage is TRBJ1-1, with TRBD1 as a possible D gene (6 bases). The sequence came from a woman aged 18-29 years in good health and CMV-seronegative. Sequences were obtained from PBMCs. The CDR3 sequence: CASCPTGNTEAFF. CDR3 nucleotide sequence: TGTGCCAGCTGCCCGACAGGGAACACTGAAGCTTTCTTT.